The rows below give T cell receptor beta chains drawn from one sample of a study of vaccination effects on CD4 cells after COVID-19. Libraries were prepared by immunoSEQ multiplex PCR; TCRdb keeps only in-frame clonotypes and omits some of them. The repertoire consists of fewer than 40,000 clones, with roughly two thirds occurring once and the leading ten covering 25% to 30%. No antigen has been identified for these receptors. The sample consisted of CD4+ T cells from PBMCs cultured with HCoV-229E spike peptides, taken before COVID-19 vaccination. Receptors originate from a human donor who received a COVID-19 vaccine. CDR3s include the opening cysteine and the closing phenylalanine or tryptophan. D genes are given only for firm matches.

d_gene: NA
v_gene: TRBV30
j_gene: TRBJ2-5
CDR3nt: TGTGCCTGGAGTGTAGCGGTGGGGATCCAAGAGACCCAGTACTTC
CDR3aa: CAWSVAVGIQETQYF

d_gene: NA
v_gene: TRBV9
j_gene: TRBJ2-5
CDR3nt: TGTGCCAGCAGCGTAGCCCCCCAAGAGACCCAGTACTTC
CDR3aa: CASSVAPQETQYF

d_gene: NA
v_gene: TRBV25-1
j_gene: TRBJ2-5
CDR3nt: TGTGCCAGCAGTGAACGCACTAGAACACAAGAGACCCAGTACTTC
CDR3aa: CASSERTRTQETQYF

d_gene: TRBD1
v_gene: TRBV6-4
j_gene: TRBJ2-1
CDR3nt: TGTGCCAGCAGTGACTCGGACAGGGAGTGGGGCAATGAGCAGTTCTTC
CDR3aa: CASSDSDREWGNEQFF

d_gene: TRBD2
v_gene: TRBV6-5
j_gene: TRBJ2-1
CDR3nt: TGTGCCAGCACGGAAGGACTAGCGGACGGCGATGAGCAGTTCTTC
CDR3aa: CASTEGLADGDEQFF

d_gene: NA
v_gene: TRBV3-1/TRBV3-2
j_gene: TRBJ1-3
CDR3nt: TGTGCCAGCAGCCAAGGGACGGGGCGAAACACCATATATTTT
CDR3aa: CASSQGTGRNTIYF

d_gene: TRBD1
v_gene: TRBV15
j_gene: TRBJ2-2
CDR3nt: TGTGCCACCAGCCAGGACAGGGACGGGGAGCTGTTTTTT
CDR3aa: CATSQDRDGELFF

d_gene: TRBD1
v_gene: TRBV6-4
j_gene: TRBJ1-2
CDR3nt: TGTGCCCCCACCCCGGAGGGGGCCAGAGGGGACTATGGCTACACCTTC
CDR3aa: CAPTPEGARGDYGYTF

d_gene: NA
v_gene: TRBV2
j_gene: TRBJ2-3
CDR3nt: TGTGCCAGCAGCCCTTGGGGGGGCACAGATACGCAGTATTTT
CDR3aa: CASSPWGGTDTQYF

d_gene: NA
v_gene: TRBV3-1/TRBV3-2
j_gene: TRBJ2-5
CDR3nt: TGTGCCAGCAGCCAAGGTAGGCAGCAAGAGACCCAGTACTTC
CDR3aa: CASSQGRQQETQYF

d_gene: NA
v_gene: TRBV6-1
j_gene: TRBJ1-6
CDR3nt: TGTGCCAGCAGTGAAGAGGTCAGGGGTTCACCCCTCCACTTT
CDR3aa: CASSEEVRGSPLHF

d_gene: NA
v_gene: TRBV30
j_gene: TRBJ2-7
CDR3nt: TGTGCCTGGAGTGTACTGGACAGAACCACCTACGAGCAGTACTTC
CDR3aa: CAWSVLDRTTYEQYF